This T cell receptor beta chain appears in the sequencing data of a study of blood T cell repertoires in COVID-19. Study overall: T cells, B-cell-depleted T cells, or PBMCs provided the cDNA or gDNA that served as material.

The germline V gene has CDR1 SGHRS and CDR2 YFSETQ. The length of the CDR3 is 13 residues. Trimming shortened V by 5 bases and J by 2 bases, and 10 bases separated the two germline ends. Turning to this clone: This same CDR3 is encoded by further DNA sequences in the sample.

Source study methods: Amplification with reference gene primers provided the estimates of nucleated cell counts. The repertoire was sequenced with immunoSEQ multiplex PCR; TCRdb's copy has only in-frame clones and lacks some. V and J calls and clone size come straight from that table; D and trimming were deduced from the DNA. The sample lists 400,000 to 500,000 clones; more than 70% were seen once. Exposed enrollees encountered a COVID-19 case at some point within 2 weeks before study entry. Material for sequencing was PBMCs or T cells enriched from blood (not recorded which). This TCR derives from a woman between 18 and 29 years old who had been exposed to COVID-19. The chain has TRBV5-1 and TRBJ2-5; tentative D call: TRBD1 (6 bases). DNA of the CDR3: TGCGCCAGCAGTTTTACAGGGCAAGAGACCCAGTACTTC. As protein: CASSFTGQETQYF.